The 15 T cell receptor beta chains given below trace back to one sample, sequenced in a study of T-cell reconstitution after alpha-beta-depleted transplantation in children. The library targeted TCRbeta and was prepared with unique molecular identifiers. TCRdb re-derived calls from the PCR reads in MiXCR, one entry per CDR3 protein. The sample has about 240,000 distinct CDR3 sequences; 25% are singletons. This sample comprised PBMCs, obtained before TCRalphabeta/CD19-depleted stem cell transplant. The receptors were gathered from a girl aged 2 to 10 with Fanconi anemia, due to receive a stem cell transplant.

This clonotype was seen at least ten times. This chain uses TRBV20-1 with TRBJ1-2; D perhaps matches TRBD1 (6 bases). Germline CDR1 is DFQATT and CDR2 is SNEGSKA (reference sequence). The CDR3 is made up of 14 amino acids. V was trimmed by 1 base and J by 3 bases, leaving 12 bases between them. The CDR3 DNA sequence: TGCAGTGCTAGAGGGCCAGGGGCGGACTATGGCTACACCTTC. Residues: CSARGPGADYGYTF.

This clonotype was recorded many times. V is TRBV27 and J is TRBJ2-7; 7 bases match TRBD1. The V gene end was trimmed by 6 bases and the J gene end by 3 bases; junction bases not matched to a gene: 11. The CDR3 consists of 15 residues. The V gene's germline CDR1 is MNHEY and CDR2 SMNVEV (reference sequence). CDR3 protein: CASRQQGTLIYEQYF. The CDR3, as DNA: TGTGCCAGCAGACAACAGGGGACCCTAATCTACGAGCAGTACTTC.

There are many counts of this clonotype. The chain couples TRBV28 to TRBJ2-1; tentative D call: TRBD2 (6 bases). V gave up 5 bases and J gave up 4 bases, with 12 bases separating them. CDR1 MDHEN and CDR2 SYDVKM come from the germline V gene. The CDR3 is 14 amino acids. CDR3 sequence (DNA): TGTGCCAGCAGTCGTGGACTACGTTACAATGAGCAGTTCTTC. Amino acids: CASSRGLRYNEQFF. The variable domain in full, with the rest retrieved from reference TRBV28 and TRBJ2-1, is DVKVTQSSRYLVKRTGEKVFLECVQDMDHENMFWYRQDPGLGLRLIYFSYDVKMKEKGDIPEGYSVSREKKERFSLILESASTNQTSMYLCASSRGLRYNEQFFGPGTRLTVL.

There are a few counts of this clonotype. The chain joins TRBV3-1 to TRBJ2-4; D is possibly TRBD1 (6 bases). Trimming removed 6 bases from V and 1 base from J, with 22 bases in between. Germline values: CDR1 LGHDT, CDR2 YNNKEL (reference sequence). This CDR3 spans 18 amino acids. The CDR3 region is CASSSPPQWTDAKNIQYF. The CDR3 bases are TGTGCCAGCAGTTCTCCCCCTCAATGGACAGACGCCAAAAACATTCAGTACTTC.

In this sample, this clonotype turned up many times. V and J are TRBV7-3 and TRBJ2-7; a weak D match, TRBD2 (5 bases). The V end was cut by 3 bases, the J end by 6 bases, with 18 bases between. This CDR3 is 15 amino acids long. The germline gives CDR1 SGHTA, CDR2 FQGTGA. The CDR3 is CASSLNEKEGCEQYF. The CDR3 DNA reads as TGTGCCAGCAGCTTGAACGAGAAAGAGGGCTGCGAGCAGTACTTC.

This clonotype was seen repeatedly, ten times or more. CDR3 residues: CASSPGTAEAFF. The CDR3 coding sequence is TGTGCCAGCAGCCCGGGGACAGCTGAAGCTTTCTTT. The chain has TRBV4-2 and TRBJ1-1, with 7 bases lining up with TRBD1. The CDR3 totals 12 residues. Germline V lookup: CDR1 LGHNA, CDR2 YNFKEQ. V gave up 4 bases and J gave up 6 bases; unmatched junction bases: 2.

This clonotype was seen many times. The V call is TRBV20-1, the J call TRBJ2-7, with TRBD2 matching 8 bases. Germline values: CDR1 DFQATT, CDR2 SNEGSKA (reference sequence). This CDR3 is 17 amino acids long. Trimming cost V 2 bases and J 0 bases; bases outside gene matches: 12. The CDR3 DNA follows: TGCAGTGCTAGACATCTACGAAAAGCGGGAGACTCCTACGAGCAGTACTTC. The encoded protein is CSARHLRKAGDSYEQYF.

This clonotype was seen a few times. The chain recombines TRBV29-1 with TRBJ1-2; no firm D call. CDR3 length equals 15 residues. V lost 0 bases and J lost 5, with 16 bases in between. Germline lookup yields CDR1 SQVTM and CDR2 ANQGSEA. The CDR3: CSVEDRVVVGYGYTF. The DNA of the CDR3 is TGCAGCGTTGAAGATCGTGTCGTTGTGGGGTATGGCTACACCTTC.

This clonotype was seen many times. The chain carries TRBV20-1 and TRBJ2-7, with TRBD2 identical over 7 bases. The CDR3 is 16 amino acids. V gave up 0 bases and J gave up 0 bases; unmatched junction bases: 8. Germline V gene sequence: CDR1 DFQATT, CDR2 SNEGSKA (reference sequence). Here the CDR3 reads CSARDPFWTSSYEQYF. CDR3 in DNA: TGCAGTGCTAGAGATCCTTTTTGGACTAGCTCCTACGAGCAGTACTTC.

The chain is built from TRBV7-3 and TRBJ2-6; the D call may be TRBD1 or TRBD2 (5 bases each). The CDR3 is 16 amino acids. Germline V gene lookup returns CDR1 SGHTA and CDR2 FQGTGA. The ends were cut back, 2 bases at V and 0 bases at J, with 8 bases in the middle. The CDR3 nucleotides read TGTGCCAGCAGCTTACCGGGGCTCTCTGGGGCCAACGTCCTGACTTTC. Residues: CASSLPGLSGANVLTF.

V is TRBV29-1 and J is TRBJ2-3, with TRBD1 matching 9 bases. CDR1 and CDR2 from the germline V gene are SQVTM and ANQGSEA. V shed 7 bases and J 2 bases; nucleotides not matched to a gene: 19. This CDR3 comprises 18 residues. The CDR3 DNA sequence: TGCAGCGCCGTATGCCCACGTCCCGGGACAGGGTACACAGATACGCAGTATTTT. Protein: CSAVCPRPGTGYTDTQYF.

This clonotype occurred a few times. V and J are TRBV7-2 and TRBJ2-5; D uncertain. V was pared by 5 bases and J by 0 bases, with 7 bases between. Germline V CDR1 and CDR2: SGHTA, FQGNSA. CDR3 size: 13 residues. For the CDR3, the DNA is TGTGCCAGCAGCCCCCAGTACCAAGAGACCCAGTACTTC. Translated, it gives CASSPQYQETQYF.

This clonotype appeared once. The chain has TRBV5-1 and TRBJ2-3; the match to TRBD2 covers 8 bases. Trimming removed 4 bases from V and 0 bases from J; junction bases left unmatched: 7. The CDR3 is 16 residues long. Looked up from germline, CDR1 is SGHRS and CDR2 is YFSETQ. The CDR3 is CASSPLAGTSTDTQYF. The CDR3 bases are TGCGCCAGCAGCCCATTAGCGGGAACCAGCACAGATACGCAGTATTTT.

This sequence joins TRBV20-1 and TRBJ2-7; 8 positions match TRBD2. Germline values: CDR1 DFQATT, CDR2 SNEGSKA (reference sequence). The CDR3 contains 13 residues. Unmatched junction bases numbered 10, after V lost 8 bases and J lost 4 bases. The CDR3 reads CSPERTSRYEQYF. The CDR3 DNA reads TGCAGTCCAGAAAGGACTAGCAGATACGAGCAGTACTTC.

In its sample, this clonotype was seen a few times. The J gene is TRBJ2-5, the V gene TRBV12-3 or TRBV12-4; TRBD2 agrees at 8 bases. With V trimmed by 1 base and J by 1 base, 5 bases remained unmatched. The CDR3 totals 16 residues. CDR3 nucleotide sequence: TGTGCCAGCAGTTTAGGGTCTACTAGCGGCCAAGAGACCCAGTACTTC. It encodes CASSLGSTSGQETQYF.